This T cell receptor beta chain was captured by sequencing in a study of T-cell reconstitution after alpha-beta-depleted transplantation in children. Study-level points and caveats: Counts and diversity of T cells one year after transplant came mostly from newly produced T cells. Where alpha-beta T cells came from about two months after transplant was reportedly several hundred expanded graft clones. Some patients showed high day-60 TCRbeta diversity, which derived from surviving recipient T cells and thymic progenitors.

Unique molecular identifiers featured in how the TCRbeta library was prepared. Via MiXCR, TCRdb re-called the PCR reads, giving one row per CDR3 protein. Of 200,000 to 250,000 distinct CDR3 sequences listed, 9.5% to 13% are singletons. The CDR3 is 16 amino acids. Germline CDR1 is LNHNV and CDR2 is YYDKDF (reference sequence). J gave up 7 bases and V 2 bases, and 9 bases lay outside the gene matches. This clonotype was seen repeatedly, ten times or more. No antigen is known for it. The chain joins TRBV15 to TRBJ2-1; 9 positions match TRBD1. This receptor was obtained from a child under two years old with acute myeloid leukemia, due to receive a stem cell transplant. Sequencing used PBMCs, obtained before TCRalphabeta/CD19-depleted stem cell transplant. The CDR3 protein is CATSRTGTGRWNEQFF. The CDR3, as DNA: TGTGCCACCAGCAGAACCGGGACAGGGCGGTGGAATGAGCAGTTCTTC.